The present entry profiles one TCR beta chain with its context. No antigen is known for it. Germline CDR1 reads SGHDN; CDR2 reads FVKESK. CDR3 length: 17 amino acids. Between the trimmed V and J ends, which lost 0 bases and 2 bases, there was a span of 11 bases. These data come from a study of OX40 agonist ivuxolimab in advanced cancers. About the research overall: Ivuxolimab was administered intravenously to patients at 0.01 to 10 mg/kg every 2 weeks.

Study-wide results and caveats: The study observed clonal expansion of CD4+ and CD8+ blood T cells by week 6 at 0.1 to 3.0 mg/kg. Among patients with partial responses at 0.1-3.0 mg/kg, clonal expansion was among the lowest. Expanded clones belonging to CD8+ T cells outnumbered, on average, those of CD4+.

Produced via immunoSEQ multiplex PCR; TCRdb's table is partial and in-frame only. This sample yields under 65,000 clones, of which roughly 85% are seen a single time; around 3% belongs to the top ten. The sample here was CD4+ or CD8+ T cells sorted from blood, taken in a trial of the OX40 agonist ivuxolimab. The V and J genes are TRBV14 and TRBJ2-6, with no clear D. The sequence was obtained from an adult with an advanced solid tumor such as melanoma, head and neck, liver or kidney cancer. CDR3 sequence: CASSQDFGRAGANVLTF. The CDR3 region has the DNA TGTGCCAGCAGCCAAGATTTTGGCCGGGCTGGGGCCAACGTCCTGACTTTC.